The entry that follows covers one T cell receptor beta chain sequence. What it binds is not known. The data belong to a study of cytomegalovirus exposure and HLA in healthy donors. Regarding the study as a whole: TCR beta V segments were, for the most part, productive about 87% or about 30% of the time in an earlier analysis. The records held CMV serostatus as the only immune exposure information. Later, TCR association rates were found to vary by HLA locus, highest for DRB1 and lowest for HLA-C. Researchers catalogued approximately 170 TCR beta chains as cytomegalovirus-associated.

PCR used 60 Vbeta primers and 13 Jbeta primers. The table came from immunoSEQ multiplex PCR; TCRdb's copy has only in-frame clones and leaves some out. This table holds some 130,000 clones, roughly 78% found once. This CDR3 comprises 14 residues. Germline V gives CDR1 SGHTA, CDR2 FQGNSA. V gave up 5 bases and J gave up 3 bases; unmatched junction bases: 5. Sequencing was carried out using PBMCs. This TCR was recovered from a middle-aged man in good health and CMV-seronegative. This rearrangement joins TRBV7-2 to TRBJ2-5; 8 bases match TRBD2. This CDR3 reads CASSPGSGKETQYF. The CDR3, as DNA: TGTGCCAGCAGCCCTGGTAGCGGGAAAGAGACCCAGTACTTC.